Sequencing of this TCR beta chain was carried out in a study of T cells in women clearing cervical HPV infection. In regard to this clone: The sequenced fragment ends 3 residues before the CDR3 boundary, so the rest is inferred from the germline J gene.

The table came from immunoSEQ multiplex PCR; TCRdb's copy has only in-frame clones and leaves some out. The sample includes under 45,000 clones. MY09/MY11 PCR detected cervical HPV DNA; dot-blot assigned genotypes. Germline lookup yields CDR1 WNHNN and CDR2 SYGVQD (reference sequence). This CDR3 spans 13 amino acids. V dropped 2 bases and J dropped 4 bases, with 8 bases sitting between them. The source material was blood buffy coat. The chain uses TRBV10-1 and TRBJ1-2, with a weak D call TRBD1 (5 bases). This receptor was obtained from a woman aged 18 to 75 with a cervical HPV16 infection that either progressed to CIN3+ or cleared (not recorded which). CDR3 region: CASSETGGYGYTF. The CDR3 DNA, read in part, is TGCGCCAGCAGTGAGACCGGGGGCTATGGC.